The rows below give T cell receptor beta chains drawn from one sample of a study of CD8 T cells in ankylosing spondylitis. TCRdb redid the calling of the 5' RACE reads with MiXCR, one entry per CDR3 protein. The top ten clones hold roughly 4.4% of a sample with 40,000 to 50,000 distinct CDR3 sequences, 2.7% of them seen once. The sequenced material came from blood, either unsorted or a sorted T cell fraction (not recorded which). The source is a male donor with ankylosing spondylitis or in good health (not recorded which). Both conserved end residues are part of each CDR3. Each record gives: clone size, J gene, V gene, D gene, CDR3 DNA, CDR3 protein. D genes are given only for firm matches. Only some rows state a clone size, as once, few, many or a class for expanded clones.

clone size: many
J gene: TRBJ1-1
V gene: TRBV9
D gene: TRBD1
CDR3 DNA: TGTGCCAGCAGCGTAGGGGGGACAGGGAACACTGAAGCTTTCTTT
CDR3 protein: CASSVGGTGNTEAFF

clone size: many
J gene: TRBJ2-7
V gene: TRBV9
D gene: TRBD1
CDR3 DNA: TGTGCCAGCAGCGTAGATTATGGACAGGGGAGGTACGAGCAGTACTTC
CDR3 protein: CASSVDYGQGRYEQYF

clone size: many
J gene: TRBJ2-1
V gene: TRBV9
D gene: TRBD2
CDR3 DNA: TGTGCCAGCAGCGTAGCTACGGCGATGGGGGGACTAGCGGCCTACAATGAGCAGTTCTTC
CDR3 protein: CASSVATAMGGLAAYNEQFF

clone size: many
J gene: TRBJ2-3
V gene: TRBV9
D gene: TRBD2
CDR3 DNA: TGTGCCAGCAGCGCCGGGACTAGTCCCACAGATACGCAGTATTTT
CDR3 protein: CASSAGTSPTDTQYF

clone size: many
J gene: TRBJ2-1
V gene: TRBV9
D gene: NA
CDR3 DNA: TGTGCCAGCAGCGCCACTAGCAGGAATGAGCAGTTCTTC
CDR3 protein: CASSATSRNEQFF

clone size: many
J gene: TRBJ2-7
V gene: TRBV9
D gene: NA
CDR3 DNA: TGTGCCAGCAGCGACACACTATTTCCGGGACCCCCCGGCGAGCAGTACTTC
CDR3 protein: CASSDTLFPGPPGEQYF

clone size: many
J gene: TRBJ1-5
V gene: TRBV9
D gene: NA
CDR3 DNA: TGTGCCAGCAGCGTAGCTCTGGGTCAGCCCCAGCATTTT
CDR3 protein: CASSVALGQPQHF

clone size: many
J gene: TRBJ2-3
V gene: TRBV9
D gene: TRBD2
CDR3 DNA: TGTGCCAGCAGCGTAGTGCCTAGCGGGAGGGATACGCAGTATTTT
CDR3 protein: CASSVVPSGRDTQYF

clone size: many
J gene: TRBJ2-7
V gene: TRBV9
D gene: NA
CDR3 DNA: TGTGCCAGCAGCAGGACACCTTACTCCTACGAGCAGTACTTC
CDR3 protein: CASSRTPYSYEQYF

clone size: many
J gene: TRBJ1-1
V gene: TRBV9
D gene: NA
CDR3 DNA: TGTGCCAGCAGCCCCCTCCTCTCAGGGAACACTGAAGCTTTCTTT
CDR3 protein: CASSPLLSGNTEAFF

clone size: many
J gene: TRBJ1-4
V gene: TRBV9
D gene: NA
CDR3 DNA: TGTGCCAGCAGCGCCTCCACTAGGCAATCCTTTAATGAAAAACTGTTTTTT
CDR3 protein: CASSASTRQSFNEKLFF

clone size: many
J gene: TRBJ2-3
V gene: TRBV9
D gene: NA
CDR3 DNA: TGTGCCACGGCCCCCCGACCGGAGTCAGATACGCAGTATTTT
CDR3 protein: CATAPRPESDTQYF

clone size: many
J gene: TRBJ2-2
V gene: TRBV9
D gene: NA
CDR3 DNA: TGTGCCAGCAGCGTAGATGGGGTAACCGGGGAGCTGTTTTTT
CDR3 protein: CASSVDGVTGELFF

clone size: many
J gene: TRBJ2-7
V gene: TRBV9
D gene: NA
CDR3 DNA: TGTGCCAGCAGCGCCGCTGAGGGCGAGCAGTACTTC
CDR3 protein: CASSAAEGEQYF

clone size: many
J gene: TRBJ1-2
V gene: TRBV9
D gene: TRBD1
CDR3 DNA: TGTGCCAGCAGCATTCGCTCAGGGGGGGGCGCTTATGGCTACACCTTC
CDR3 protein: CASSIRSGGGAYGYTF

clone size: many
J gene: TRBJ2-1
V gene: TRBV9
D gene: TRBD2
CDR3 DNA: TGTGCCAGCAGCGTAGTTGGTAATAGCGGGATCGATGAGCAGTTCTTC
CDR3 protein: CASSVVGNSGIDEQFF

clone size: many
J gene: TRBJ2-7
V gene: TRBV9
D gene: NA
CDR3 DNA: TGTGCCAGCAGCGTAGATAGGGACTCCTACGAGCAGTACTTC
CDR3 protein: CASSVDRDSYEQYF

clone size: NA
J gene: TRBJ2-3
V gene: TRBV9
D gene: TRBD2
CDR3 DNA: TGTGCCAGCAGCGCTCTAAGCGGGGGCACAGATACGCAGTATTTT
CDR3 protein: CASSALSGGTDTQYF

clone size: many
J gene: TRBJ2-7
V gene: TRBV9
D gene: TRBD2
CDR3 DNA: TGTGCCAGCAGCGTGACTAGCGGGGGCTACTACGAGCAGTACTTC
CDR3 protein: CASSVTSGGYYEQYF

clone size: many
J gene: TRBJ2-7
V gene: TRBV9
D gene: TRBD2
CDR3 DNA: TGTGCCAGCAGCGTAGGGAGCGGGACTAGCGGGGCCTACTCCTACGAGCAGTACTTC
CDR3 protein: CASSVGSGTSGAYSYEQYF

clone size: many
J gene: TRBJ1-3
V gene: TRBV9
D gene: NA
CDR3 DNA: TGTGCCAGCAGCGTAAGGCCGTCGGGAAACACCATATATTTT
CDR3 protein: CASSVRPSGNTIYF

clone size: many
J gene: TRBJ2-3
V gene: TRBV9
D gene: TRBD2
CDR3 DNA: TGTGCCAGCAGCCCGAGCGGGAGGGCCGGAGATACGCAGTATTTT
CDR3 protein: CASSPSGRAGDTQYF

clone size: many
J gene: TRBJ2-3
V gene: TRBV9
D gene: NA
CDR3 DNA: TGTGCCAGCAGCGTCCTCAGCGGACAACCCGATCTGTATTTT
CDR3 protein: CASSVLSGQPDLYF

clone size: many
J gene: TRBJ2-3
V gene: TRBV9
D gene: TRBD2
CDR3 DNA: TGTGCCAGCAGCGCCTTAAGCGGGAGGGCCACAGATACGCAGTATTTT
CDR3 protein: CASSALSGRATDTQYF

clone size: medium-sized
J gene: TRBJ2-4
V gene: TRBV9
D gene: NA
CDR3 DNA: TGTGCCAGCAGTCTTCCGGGATCCAAAAACATTCAGTACTTC
CDR3 protein: CASSLPGSKNIQYF

clone size: many
J gene: TRBJ2-3
V gene: TRBV9
D gene: TRBD2
CDR3 DNA: TGTGCCAGCAGCGTAGGGAATAGCGGGACCCCAGATACGCAGTATTTT
CDR3 protein: CASSVGNSGTPDTQYF

clone size: NA
J gene: TRBJ2-7
V gene: TRBV23-1
D gene: NA
CDR3 DNA: TGCGCCAGCAGTCAATCGCGACAGGACTCCTACGAGCAGTACTTC
CDR3 protein: CASSQSRQDSYEQYF

clone size: many
J gene: TRBJ2-2
V gene: TRBV9
D gene: TRBD2
CDR3 DNA: TGTGCCAGCAGCGCCCGACTAGCGGAAGACACCGGGGAGCTGTTTTTT
CDR3 protein: CASSARLAEDTGELFF

clone size: many
J gene: TRBJ2-7
V gene: TRBV9
D gene: TRBD1
CDR3 DNA: TGTGCCAGCAGCGCCGACAGGGAATACGAGCAGTACTTC
CDR3 protein: CASSADREYEQYF

clone size: many
J gene: TRBJ2-5
V gene: TRBV9
D gene: NA
CDR3 DNA: TGTGCCAGCAGCGTAAGAGGGGGGGAGACCCAGTACTTC
CDR3 protein: CASSVRGGETQYF

clone size: many
J gene: TRBJ2-1
V gene: TRBV9
D gene: NA
CDR3 DNA: TGTGCCAGCAGCGTAGTTGGGAACACGGGTGAGCAGTTCTTC
CDR3 protein: CASSVVGNTGEQFF

clone size: many
J gene: TRBJ2-7
V gene: TRBV9
D gene: TRBD2
CDR3 DNA: TGTGCCAGCAGCGTAGCTTGGCGGGAGCGACTGGGCGAGCAGTACTTC
CDR3 protein: CASSVAWRERLGEQYF

clone size: few
J gene: TRBJ2-1
V gene: TRBV9
D gene: NA
CDR3 DNA: TGTGCCACCGGGACGAATGAGCAGTTCTTC
CDR3 protein: CATGTNEQFF

clone size: many
J gene: TRBJ2-4
V gene: TRBV9
D gene: NA
CDR3 DNA: TGTGCCAGCAGCGAGGGACCTAGTAACATTCAGTACTTC
CDR3 protein: CASSEGPSNIQYF

clone size: many
J gene: TRBJ2-4
V gene: TRBV9
D gene: TRBD1
CDR3 DNA: TGTGCCAGCAGCTCTCAGGGGGACAGGGCGACTCAGTACTTC
CDR3 protein: CASSSQGDRATQYF

clone size: many
J gene: TRBJ2-7
V gene: TRBV9
D gene: NA
CDR3 DNA: TGTGCCAGCAGCGTAGATTGGACAGCCTCTTCCGAGCAGTACTTC
CDR3 protein: CASSVDWTASSEQYF

clone size: many
J gene: TRBJ1-1
V gene: TRBV9
D gene: NA
CDR3 DNA: TGTGCCAGCAGCGTAGAACGGGGCACTGAAGCTTTCTTT
CDR3 protein: CASSVERGTEAFF

clone size: many
J gene: TRBJ2-1
V gene: TRBV9
D gene: TRBD2
CDR3 DNA: TGTGCCAGCAGCGTAGCGACTAGCGGATTAGGGGAGCAGTTCTTC
CDR3 protein: CASSVATSGLGEQFF

clone size: many
J gene: TRBJ2-2
V gene: TRBV9
D gene: NA
CDR3 DNA: TGTGCCAGCAGGGCATTTTACACCGGGGAGCTGTTTTTT
CDR3 protein: CASRAFYTGELFF

clone size: large
J gene: TRBJ2-2
V gene: TRBV9
D gene: NA
CDR3 DNA: TGTGCCAGCAGCGAGGGCCTGAACACCGGGGAGCTGTTTTTT
CDR3 protein: CASSEGLNTGELFF

clone size: many
J gene: TRBJ1-5
V gene: TRBV9
D gene: NA
CDR3 DNA: TGTGCCAGCAGCGGCAGTTATCAGCCCCAGCATTTT
CDR3 protein: CASSGSYQPQHF

clone size: many
J gene: TRBJ2-7
V gene: TRBV9
D gene: NA
CDR3 DNA: TGTGCCAGCAGCTCCTCAGAAGCCGGTTACCACGAGCAGTACTTC
CDR3 protein: CASSSSEAGYHEQYF

clone size: NA
J gene: TRBJ2-1
V gene: TRBV9
D gene: NA
CDR3 DNA: TGTGCCAGCAGCCCCCGGGGAAGGGATGAGCAGTTCTTC
CDR3 protein: CASSPRGRDEQFF

clone size: many
J gene: TRBJ2-7
V gene: TRBV9
D gene: TRBD2
CDR3 DNA: TGTGCCAGCAGCGCGACACCCGGGGGGCTAGCGGGGCGCTACGAGCAGTACTTC
CDR3 protein: CASSATPGGLAGRYEQYF

clone size: many
J gene: TRBJ2-1
V gene: TRBV9
D gene: NA
CDR3 DNA: TGTGCCAGCAGCGTAGAAGTCTACAATGAGCAGTTCTTC
CDR3 protein: CASSVEVYNEQFF

clone size: few
J gene: TRBJ2-1
V gene: TRBV9
D gene: TRBD2
CDR3 DNA: TGTGCCGGCAGCCCTCGGACTAGCGGGACCTACAATGAGCAGTTCTTC
CDR3 protein: CAGSPRTSGTYNEQFF

clone size: many
J gene: TRBJ2-3
V gene: TRBV9
D gene: TRBD2
CDR3 DNA: TGTGCCAGCAGCCCATTGAGAGTAGGCCTAGCGGGAGGCGAGGATACGCAGTATTTT
CDR3 protein: CASSPLRVGLAGGEDTQYF

clone size: many
J gene: TRBJ2-1
V gene: TRBV9
D gene: TRBD2
CDR3 DNA: TGTGCCAGCAGCGTAGGTAGCGGGAAAATCCCTGAGCAGTTCTTC
CDR3 protein: CASSVGSGKIPEQFF

clone size: many
J gene: TRBJ1-3
V gene: TRBV9
D gene: NA
CDR3 DNA: TGTGCCAGCAGCAGGCTGGCGGGGACTGGTCGAAACACCATATATTTT
CDR3 protein: CASSRLAGTGRNTIYF

clone size: many
J gene: TRBJ2-3
V gene: TRBV9
D gene: TRBD2
CDR3 DNA: TGTGCCAGCAGCCCCAGACTAGCGGGAGCGGTTAGCACAGATACGCAGTATTTT
CDR3 protein: CASSPRLAGAVSTDTQYF

clone size: many
J gene: TRBJ2-3
V gene: TRBV9
D gene: NA
CDR3 DNA: TGTGCCAGCAGCTTGACCCCGGTTAGCACAGATACGCAGTATTTT
CDR3 protein: CASSLTPVSTDTQYF

clone size: many
J gene: TRBJ2-1
V gene: TRBV9
D gene: TRBD2
CDR3 DNA: TGTGCCAGCAGCGGTAGCGGGAGAGTCAATGAGCAGTTCTTC
CDR3 protein: CASSGSGRVNEQFF

clone size: many
J gene: TRBJ2-1
V gene: TRBV9
D gene: NA
CDR3 DNA: TGTGCCAGCAGCGTTGGGGTGAACAATGAGCAGTTCTTC
CDR3 protein: CASSVGVNNEQFF

clone size: many
J gene: TRBJ2-3
V gene: TRBV9
D gene: NA
CDR3 DNA: TGTGCCAGCAGCGTTGACCTTCTAGCAGCGGATACGCAGTATTTT
CDR3 protein: CASSVDLLAADTQYF